This record covers a single T cell receptor beta chain. This clone was detected a few times. The specificity of this receptor is unknown. Base qualities are missing; no much larger clone stands one base away. The data were obtained in a study of neoadjuvant anti-PD-1 for oral cavity cancer (dated by TCRdb to about 2021). Regarding the study in general: Three to four biweekly doses of nivolumab at 3 mg/kg were mostly administered to patients before curative-intent surgical resection. The parent correlative cohort had 12 to 13 patients and a response rate of approximately 30%. Patients with complete response, partial response or stable disease by RECIST 1.1 were defined as responders, whereas patients with progression were defined as non-responders. A fourth nivolumab dose was given around day 43 to patients without progression, and definitive surgical resection was performed in those patients on days 50-56. What the work shows at the level of the full study, not this receptor alone: Higher pretreatment blood Treg/Th17 ratios correlated with both higher pretreatment blood TCRbeta clonality and lower post-treatment tumor TCRbeta clonality. Greater tumor shrinkage correlated with larger post-treatment sizes of preexisting intratumoral clones, which suggests that expansion of preexisting clones contributed to response. TCR analyses included only a few patients per response group, and the authors called for larger cohorts for validation.

Spanning cysteine to phenylalanine, the CDR3 consists of 15 amino acids. Just CDR3 DNA is preserved here, 45 bases in frame from base 1. The V end gives up 3 bases and the J end 3 bases, leaving 8 bases in the junction not matched to a gene. According to the germline V gene, CDR1 reads SGHDT and CDR2 reads YYEEEE. The label giving this sample's time point can be read as: before neoadjuvant nivolumab. Patients were newly diagnosed with stage II-IVA oral cavity squamous cell carcinoma and had received no prior systemic or radiation treatment. Everyone in the cohort had locally advanced, HPV-negative oral cavity squamous cell carcinoma. The samples were obtained from a longitudinal correlative study of a single-arm phase II trial testing neoadjuvant nivolumab in oral cavity squamous cell carcinoma. Genomic DNA-based TCRbeta sequencing was performed on subject-matched pre- and post-treatment PBMCs and tumors from three responders and three non-responders. Genomic DNA was isolated from tumor tissue using the Maxwell RSC DNA from Tissue kit.

For survey sequencing, tumor libraries mostly used about 4.6 ug of input genomic DNA, with two replicates for each sample. TCRbeta libraries were prepared with the immunoSEQ hsTCRbeta kit according to the manufacturer's instructions. An Illumina NovaSeq 6000 S4 flow cell was used to sequence the final libraries, which had first been combined to 3 nM. Per the original workflow: The immunoSEQ Analyzer was used for raw data preprocessing and quality control. The analysis was restricted to productive rearrangements, with each unique CDR3 amino acid sequence defining a clonotype. Repertoire clonality was estimated as the Gini-Simpson index, which was calculated using the R package tcR. Student's t test was used to compare Gini indices, while Pearson correlation assessed associations with tumor size change. As stored in TCRdb, this immuneACCESS dataset retains in-frame rearrangements with V and J assigned. A fraction of the clones does not appear; measured against another copy, unresolved V genes explain less than half of the discrepancy, and the remainder lacks a known reason. That table gives V, J and clone size, and the DNA gave D and trimming. This sample gives 7,000 or so clones in total; nearly 45% of them show up just once. The top ten constitute 20% to 30% of the sample.

This sample comprised tumor tissue, obtained before nivolumab (anti-PD-1) treatment. The clonotype was recovered from a person aged 40-85 years with oral cavity squamous cell carcinoma. This chain joins TRBV5-6 to TRBJ1-2; 7 bases in the middle match TRBD1. In nucleotide form, the sequence is TGTGCCAGCAGCTACGACAGGGCAGGGGACTATGGCTACACCTTC. Its coded protein is CASSYDRAGDYGYTF.